One T cell receptor (beta chain) is described in this entry. The entry originates in a study of T-cell reconstitution after alpha-beta-depleted transplantation in children. Construction of the TCRbeta library involved unique molecular identifiers. MiXCR was run by TCRdb on the PCR reads, yielding one entry per CDR3 protein. There are some 500,000 distinct CDR3 sequences in the sample; 15% to 20% occur only once, and 3% to 4% lies in the top ten. The CDR3 length is 12 residues. The V and J ends lost 2 bases and 5 bases respectively, with 9 bases between them. Germline V gives CDR1 DFQATT, CDR2 SNEGSKA (reference sequence).

The sample was PBMCs from the stem cell graft donor, taken from the stem cell graft. This clonotype was obtained from a human donor who donated a stem cell graft to a child with acute lymphoblastic leukemia. The chain employs TRBV20-1 and TRBJ1-1, with D possibly being TRBD1 (5 bases). The CDR3 DNA reads TGCAGTGCTAGACGCAGGGAGACTGAAGCTTTCTTT. Protein: CSARRRETEAFF.